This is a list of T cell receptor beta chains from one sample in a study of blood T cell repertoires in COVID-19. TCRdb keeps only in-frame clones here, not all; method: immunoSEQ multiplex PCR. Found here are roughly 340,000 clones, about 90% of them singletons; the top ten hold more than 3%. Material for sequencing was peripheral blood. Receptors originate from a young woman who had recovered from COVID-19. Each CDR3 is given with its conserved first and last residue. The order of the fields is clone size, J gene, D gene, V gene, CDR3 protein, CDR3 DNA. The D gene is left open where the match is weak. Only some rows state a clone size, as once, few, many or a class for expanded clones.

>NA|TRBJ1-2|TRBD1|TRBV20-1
CSASDRGGYTF
TGCAGTGCTAGCGACAGGGGCGGCTACACCTTC
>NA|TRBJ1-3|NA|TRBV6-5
CASRNIGGLGNTIYF
TGTGCCAGCAGGAATATTGGGGGACTTGGAAACACCATATATTTT
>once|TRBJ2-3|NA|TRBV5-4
CASSLATGSDTQYF
TGTGCCAGCAGCTTGGCGACGGGGTCAGATACGCAGTATTTT
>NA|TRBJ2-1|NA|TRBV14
CASSLWSGEQFF
TGTGCCAGCAGCCTTTGGTCAGGTGAGCAGTTCTTC
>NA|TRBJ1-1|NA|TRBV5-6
CASSHTNRFREAFF
TGTGCCAGCAGCCATACGAACAGGTTTCGGGAAGCTTTCTTT
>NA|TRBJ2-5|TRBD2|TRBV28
CASSSGAAGKETQYF
TGTGCCAGCAGTAGCGGGGCGGCTGGCAAAGAGACCCAGTACTTC
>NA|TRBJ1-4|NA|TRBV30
CAWSERGEKLFF
TGTGCCTGGAGTGAAAGAGGTGAAAAACTGTTTTTT
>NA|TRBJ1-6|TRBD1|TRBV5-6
CASSGGTDHLDSPLHF
TGTGCCAGCAGCGGGGGGACAGATCACTTGGATTCACCCCTCCACTTT
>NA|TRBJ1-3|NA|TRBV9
CASSENDYVSGNTIYF
TGTGCCAGCAGCGAGAACGACTACGTGTCTGGAAACACCATATATTTT
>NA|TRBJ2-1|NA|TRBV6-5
CASMAGNSYNEQFF
TGTGCCAGCATGGCGGGAAACTCCTACAATGAGCAGTTCTTC
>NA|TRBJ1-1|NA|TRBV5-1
CASSGDRNTEAFF
TGCGCCAGCAGCGGCGACAGGAACACTGAAGCTTTCTTT
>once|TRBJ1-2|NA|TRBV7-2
CASRGGGTYGYTF
TGTGCCAGCAGGGGAGGGGGGACCTATGGCTACACCTTC
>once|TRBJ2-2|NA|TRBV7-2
CASSFLRAGQEAGELFF
TGTGCCAGCAGCTTTTTAAGAGCGGGACAAGAGGCCGGGGAGCTGTTTTTT
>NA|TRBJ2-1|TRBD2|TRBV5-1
CASSLGDGAGGNEQFF
TGCGCCAGCAGCTTGGGCGACGGAGCGGGAGGAAATGAGCAGTTCTTC
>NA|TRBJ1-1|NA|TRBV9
CASSVEQGHTEAFF
TGTGCCAGCAGCGTAGAGCAGGGCCACACTGAAGCTTTCTTT
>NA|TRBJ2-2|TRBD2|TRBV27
CASSFPRGTSGSAGELFF
TGTGCCAGCAGTTTTCCCAGGGGGACTAGCGGGAGTGCCGGGGAGCTGTTTTTT
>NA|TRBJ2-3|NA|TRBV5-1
CASSFLQGISMDTQYF
TGCGCCAGCAGCTTCCTCCAGGGGATATCAATGGATACGCAGTATTTT
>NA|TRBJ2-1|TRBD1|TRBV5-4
CASSWGQGNEQFF
TGTGCCAGCAGCTGGGGACAGGGCAATGAGCAGTTCTTC
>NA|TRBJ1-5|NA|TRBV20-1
CSASGGGQPQHF
TGCAGTGCTAGTGGGGGAGGTCAGCCCCAGCATTTT
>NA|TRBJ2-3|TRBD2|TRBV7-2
CASSRGSGADTQYF
TGTGCCAGCAGCCGCGGGAGCGGTGCAGATACGCAGTATTTT
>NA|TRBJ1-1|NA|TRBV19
CASSRNGLSEAFF
TGTGCCAGTAGTAGGAACGGGTTGTCTGAAGCTTTCTTT
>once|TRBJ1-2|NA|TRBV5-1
CASSLFGRENYGYTF
TGCGCCAGCAGCTTGTTTGGGCGCGAGAACTATGGCTACACCTTC
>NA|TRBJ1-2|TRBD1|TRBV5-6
CASSPWTGSVYTF
TGTGCCAGCAGCCCATGGACAGGGTCGGTCTACACCTTC
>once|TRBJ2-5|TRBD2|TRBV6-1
CASSRRLAAQETQYF
TGTGCCAGCAGTCGCAGACTAGCGGCGCAAGAGACCCAGTACTTC
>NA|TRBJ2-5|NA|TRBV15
CATSRDPTGALETQYF
TGTGCCACCAGCAGAGATCCTACGGGAGCTTTGGAGACCCAGTACTTC
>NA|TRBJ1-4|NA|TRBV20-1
CSASSGRVTPTGEKLFF
TGCAGTGCTAGTTCGGGCAGAGTCACCCCGACGGGGGAAAAACTGTTTTTT
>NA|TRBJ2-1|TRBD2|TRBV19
CASSARLAGLYNEQFF
TGTGCCAGTAGTGCTCGACTAGCGGGACTCTACAATGAGCAGTTCTTC
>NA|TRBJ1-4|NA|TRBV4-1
CASSQEQAGNEKLFF
TGCGCCAGCAGCCAAGAGCAGGCGGGGAACGAAAAACTGTTTTTT
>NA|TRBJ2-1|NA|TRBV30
CAWSVRRGEISSYNEQFF
TGTGCCTGGAGTGTACGCCGAGGAGAGATTAGCTCCTACAATGAGCAGTTCTTC
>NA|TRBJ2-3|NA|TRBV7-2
CASSLDLSGTDTQYF
TGTGCCAGCAGCTTAGATCTTAGCGGCACAGATACGCAGTATTTT
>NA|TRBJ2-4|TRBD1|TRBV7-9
CASSPRGLAKNIQYF
TGTGCCAGCAGCCCCAGGGGGCTAGCCAAAAACATTCAGTACTTC
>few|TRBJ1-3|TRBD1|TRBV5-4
CASSWTGDGNTIYF
TGTGCCAGCAGCTGGACAGGGGACGGAAACACCATATATTTT
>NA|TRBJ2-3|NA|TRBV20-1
CSASDIPSAVTDTQYF
TGCAGTGCTAGTGATATTCCGAGCGCCGTCACAGATACGCAGTATTTT
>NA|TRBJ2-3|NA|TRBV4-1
CASSRTSVLQGGTDTQYF
TGCGCCAGCAGCCGGACGTCGGTTTTACAGGGTGGCACAGATACGCAGTATTTT
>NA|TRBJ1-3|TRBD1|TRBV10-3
CAISETTGEGNTIYF
TGTGCCATCAGTGAGACGACAGGGGAGGGAAACACCATATATTTT
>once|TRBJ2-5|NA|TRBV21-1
CASSKGGGTRETQYF
TGTGCCAGCAGCAAAGGTGGAGGGACCCGGGAGACCCAGTACTTC
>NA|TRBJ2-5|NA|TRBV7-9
CASSLWTSHRGLTQYF
TGTGCCAGCAGCTTATGGACTAGCCACAGGGGTCTGACCCAGTACTTC
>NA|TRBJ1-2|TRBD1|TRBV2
CASSVWGEGADGYTF
TGTGCCAGCAGTGTATGGGGCGAGGGGGCAGATGGCTACACCTTC
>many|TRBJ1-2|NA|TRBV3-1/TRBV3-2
CASSQEKVQRGYTF
TGTGCCAGCAGCCAAGAAAAAGTCCAGCGTGGCTACACCTTC
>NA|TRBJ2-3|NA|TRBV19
CASSIVSTTDTQYF
TGTGCCAGTAGTATCGTTAGTACCACAGATACGCAGTATTTT
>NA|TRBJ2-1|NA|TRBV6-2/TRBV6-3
CASSYFWRSSYNEQFF
TGTGCCAGCAGTTACTTTTGGCGGAGCTCCTACAATGAGCAGTTCTTC
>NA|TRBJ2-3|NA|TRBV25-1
CASSETGNRNTQYF
TGTGCCAGCAGTGAAACAGGGAATAGGAATACGCAGTATTTT
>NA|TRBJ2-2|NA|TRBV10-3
CAISPPAGELFF
TGTGCCATCAGTCCCCCGGCCGGGGAGCTGTTTTTT
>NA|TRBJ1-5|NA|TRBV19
CASRDISNQPQHF
TGTGCCAGTAGGGACATTAGCAATCAGCCCCAGCATTTT
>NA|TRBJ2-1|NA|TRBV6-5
CASRRAGEQFF
TGTGCCAGCAGACGCGCGGGTGAGCAGTTCTTC
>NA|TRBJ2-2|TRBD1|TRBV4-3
CASSRQGAGTGELFF
TGCGCCAGCAGCCGGCAGGGGGCCGGCACCGGGGAGCTGTTTTTT
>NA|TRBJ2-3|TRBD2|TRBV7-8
CASSRRGGTSTDTQYF
TGTGCCAGCAGCCGCCGGGGGGGGACAAGCACAGATACGCAGTATTTT
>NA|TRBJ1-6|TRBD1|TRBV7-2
CASSRMTTGGGYNSPLHF
TGTGCCAGCAGCCGCATGACGACAGGGGGCGGCTATAATTCACCCCTCCACTTT
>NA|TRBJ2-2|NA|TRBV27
CASSFTGTTGELFF
TGTGCCAGCAGTTTCACAGGGACCACCGGGGAGCTGTTTTTT